This entry features one TCR beta chain sequence. Profiled with immunoSEQ multiplex PCR; TCRdb holds only in-frame clones, not every one. Of around 75,000 clones listed, roughly 89% are singletons. These data originate in a study of blood T cell repertoires in COVID-19. Overall study context: Samples representing acute and convalescent COVID-19 were sourced from the United States, Italy and Spain. Sample material is recorded as cDNA or gDNA derived from T cells, B-cell-depleted T cells, or PBMCs.

V lost 3 bases to trimming and J lost 4 bases; unmatched junction nucleotides: 8. CDR1 and CDR2 from the germline V gene are SGHNT and YYREEE (reference sequence). There are 16 residues in the CDR3. This TCR was recovered from a man in his fifties or sixties with acute or convalescent COVID-19. Sequencing was done on a sample of peripheral blood. V usage is TRBV5-4 and J usage is TRBJ1-2; 11 positions match TRBD1. The CDR3, as DNA: TGTGCCAGCAGCTCGCCGGACAGGGGGCTGGTCTATGGCTACACCTTC. Amino acid sequence: CASSSPDRGLVYGYTF.